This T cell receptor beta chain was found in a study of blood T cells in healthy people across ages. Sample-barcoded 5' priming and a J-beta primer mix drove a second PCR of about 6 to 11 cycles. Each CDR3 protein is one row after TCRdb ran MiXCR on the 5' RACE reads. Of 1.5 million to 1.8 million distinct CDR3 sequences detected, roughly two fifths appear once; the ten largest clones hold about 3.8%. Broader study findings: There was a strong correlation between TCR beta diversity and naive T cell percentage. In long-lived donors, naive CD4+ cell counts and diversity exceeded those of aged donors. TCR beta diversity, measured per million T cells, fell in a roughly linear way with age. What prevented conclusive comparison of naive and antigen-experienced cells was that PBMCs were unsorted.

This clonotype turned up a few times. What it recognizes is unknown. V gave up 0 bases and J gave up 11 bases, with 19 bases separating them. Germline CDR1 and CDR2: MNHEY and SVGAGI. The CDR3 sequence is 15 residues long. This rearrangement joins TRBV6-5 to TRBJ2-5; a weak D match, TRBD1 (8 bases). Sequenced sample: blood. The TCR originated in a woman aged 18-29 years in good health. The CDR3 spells CASSYSAGQVYVQYF. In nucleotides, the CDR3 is TGTGCCAGCAGTTACTCAGCGGGACAGGTCTACGTGCAGTACTTC.